The 27 T cell receptor beta chains reported below all come from one sample, sequenced in a study of cytomegalovirus exposure and HLA in healthy donors (TCRdb year 2017). Libraries were built with the immunoSEQ multiplex PCR assay. For the multiplex PCR, a mixture combining 60 forward primers for TCR Vbeta segments and 13 reverse primers for TCR Jbeta segments was used. Not all clones reach the TCRdb copy of this immuneACCESS table, which keeps in-frame sequences only. Checked studies attribute under half of the gap to unresolved V genes and leave the rest unexplained. The sample table lists 100,000 to 150,000 clones, over 65% of them with a count of one. The ten biggest clones cover 1.9% of the sample. The sequenced material came from PBMCs. These receptors all stem from a man aged 45-65 years in good health and CMV-seronegative.

Here the CDR3 DNA reads TGCGCCAGCAGCTTGGTTGGAGCTTCGAACACCGGGGAGCTGTTTTTT. Translating it yields CASSLVGASNTGELFF. The gene calls are TRBV5-1 and TRBJ2-2; D is undetermined. The length of the CDR3 is 16 residues. The germline gives CDR1 SGHRS, CDR2 YFSETQ. Trimming removed 0 bases at V and 0 bases at J, with 9 bases between.

CDR3 coding DNA: TGTGCCAGCAGTTACAGCCAGGGCCTGAACACTGAAGCTTTCTTT. Translated, it gives CASSYSQGLNTEAFF. The gene calls are TRBV6-6 and TRBJ1-1; D perhaps matches TRBD1 (5 bases). Trimming removed 2 bases at V and 0 bases at J, with 10 bases between. Germline loops: CDR1 MNHNY, CDR2 SVGAGI (reference sequence). The CDR3 runs 15 residues.

CDR3 bases: TGCGCCAGCAGCTTAACATGGGACAGCAGCCAAGAGACCCAGTACTTC. It is translated as CASSLTWDSSQETQYF. The chain couples TRBV5-1 to TRBJ2-5, with TRBD1 identical over 7 bases. Germline loops: CDR1 SGHRS, CDR2 YFSETQ. J gave up 1 base and V 2 bases, and 8 bases lay outside the gene matches. The CDR3 is 16 residues long.

The chain combines TRBV9 with TRBJ1-3; D is undetermined. The length of the CDR3 is 14 residues. Germline values: CDR1 SGDLS, CDR2 YYNGEE. V was cut by 3 bases and J by 0 bases, with 7 bases left in between. Here the CDR3 reads CASSGRSSGNTIYF. For the CDR3, the DNA is TGTGCCAGCAGCGGGCGGAGCTCTGGAAACACCATATATTTT.

This clone occurred a few times. The chain joins TRBV29-1 to TRBJ2-1, with 7 positions matching TRBD1. The CDR3 is 16 amino acids. The germline gives CDR1 SQVTM, CDR2 ANQGSEA. Trimming at V came to 7 bases and at J to 0 bases, leaving 12 bases not matched to a gene. The CDR3 sequence is CSAATLRGSSYNEQFF. Written as DNA, the CDR3 is TGCAGCGCCGCAACCCTCAGGGGGAGCTCCTACAATGAGCAGTTCTTC.

The V call is TRBV13, the J call TRBJ2-7; possibly TRBD1 for D (6 bases). V was shortened by 3 bases and J by 0 bases, with 15 bases between the two germline ends. The germline gives CDR1 PRHDT, CDR2 FYEKMQ (reference sequence). The CDR3 is made up of 16 amino acids. CDR3 region: CASSFQGHISSYEQYF. In DNA form, the CDR3 reads TGTGCCAGCAGCTTCCAGGGACATATTTCCTCCTACGAGCAGTACTTC.

The rearrangement links TRBV7-2 to TRBJ2-7, with 7 bases identical to TRBD1. The trim removed 1 base at V and 1 base at J, leaving 1 base unmatched. Per the germline V gene, CDR1 is SGHTA and CDR2 is FQGNSA. The CDR3 covers 14 residues. CDR3 bases: TGTGCCAGCAGCTTAGACAGGGGATCCTACGAGCAGTACTTC. This translates into CASSLDRGSYEQYF.

The chain couples TRBV11-2 to TRBJ2-3; 8 bases fit TRBD2. The length of the CDR3 is 16 residues. V trimming: 1 base; J trimming: 0 bases; junction bases outside the gene matches: 3. Per germline, CDR1 SGHAT and CDR2 FQNNGV. In nucleotides, the CDR3 is TGTGCCAGCAGCTTAGTAGCGGGGAGGAGCACAGATACGCAGTATTTT. This encodes CASSLVAGRSTDTQYF.

V gene TRBV5-6 combines with J gene TRBJ1-6, with D possibly matching TRBD1 (6 bases). Germline V gene sequence: CDR1 SGHDT, CDR2 YYEEEE. The CDR3 runs 13 residues. Trimming removed 4 bases at V and 5 bases at J, with 7 bases between. The CDR3 nucleotides read TGTGCCAGCAGCAGGACAGATAATTCACCCCTCCACTTT. The encoded protein is CASSRTDNSPLHF.

With regard to this clone: The junction does not match germline at one end; this may be a read error. The V call is TRBV7-9, the J call TRBJ1-2, with D possibly matching TRBD1 (5 bases). The CDR3 loop spans 14 amino acids. Germline V lookup: CDR1 SEHNR, CDR2 FQNEAQ (reference sequence). The CDR3 reads CSSSPTSQGYGYTF. The DNA for the CDR3 is TGTTCCAGCAGCCCAACCTCGCAGGGATATGGCTACACCTTC. The variable domain in full, with the rest retrieved from reference TRBV7-9 and TRBJ1-2, is DTGVSQNPRHKITKRGQNVTFRCDPISEHNRLYWYRQTLGQGPEFLTYFQNEAQLEKSRLLSDRFSAERPKGSFSTLEIQRTEQGDSAMYLCSSSPTSQGYGYTFGSGTRLTVV.

The chain couples TRBV4-3 to TRBJ2-2; D gene unclear. Germline CDR1 LGHNA, CDR2 YSLEER. Trimming shortened V by 1 base and J by 2 bases, and 17 bases separated the two germline ends. The CDR3 loop spans 18 amino acids. The CDR3 spells CASSQVLGSTSNTGELFF. Here the CDR3 DNA reads TGCGCCAGCAGCCAAGTATTGGGCAGTACCTCTAACACCGGGGAGCTGTTTTTT.

V gene TRBV28 combines with J gene TRBJ2-5; D is unclear. CDR1 MDHEN and CDR2 SYDVKM come from the germline V gene. This CDR3 comprises 13 residues. V was trimmed by 2 bases and J by 7 bases, leaving 11 bases between them. The CDR3 is CASSLLRVGTQYF. The CDR3 region has the DNA TGTGCCAGCAGTTTACTACGGGTGGGGACCCAGTACTTC.

This clone was counted a single time. DNA of the CDR3: TGCGCCAGCAGCCAGGATGGACAGGGGAGGAACACTGAAGCTTTCTTT. Its translation is CASSQDGQGRNTEAFF. The chain combines TRBV4-3 with TRBJ1-1, with 9 bases aligning to TRBD1. CDR3 length equals 16 residues. CDR1 and CDR2 (germline): LGHNA, YSLEER. V lost 3 bases, J lost 1 base, and 6 bases stayed unmatched.

The V gene is TRBV6-1, the J gene TRBJ1-4, with D tentatively TRBD1 (6 bases). Germline V gene data show CDR1 as MNHNS and CDR2 as SASEGT. V was shortened by 7 bases and J by 0 bases, with 12 bases between the two germline ends. This CDR3 has 15 residues. The CDR3 DNA is TGTGCCAGCACATGGGACATCTCAACTAATGAAAAACTGTTTTTT. Its translation: CASTWDISTNEKLFF.

This clone was counted only a few times. The CDR3 nucleotides read TGTGCCAGCAGCGGGGAGAATCAGCCCCAGCATTTT. Amino acids: CASSGENQPQHF. The rearrangement uses TRBV7-9 and TRBJ1-5; D gene ambiguous. There are 12 residues in the CDR3. V was shortened by 5 bases and J by 4 bases, with 6 bases between the two germline ends. Germline V gives CDR1 SEHNR, CDR2 FQNEAQ (reference sequence).

This chain links TRBV5-1 with TRBJ1-2; D perhaps matches TRBD1 (5 bases). The germline CDR1 and CDR2 sequences are SGHRS and YFSETQ. This CDR3 region has 14 residues. V lost 4 bases and J 8 bases, leaving 18 bases between the germline ends. This CDR3 reads CASSTGGGIGGYTF. CDR3 bases: TGCGCCAGCAGCACGGGCGGGGGTATTGGAGGCTACACCTTC.

This clone was seen once. The chain uses TRBV5-4 and TRBJ1-5; D is uncertain. Germline-derived CDR1 and CDR2 are SGHNT and YYREEE (reference sequence). Trimming pared 0 bases from V and 7 bases from J, leaving 5 bases between. This CDR3 comprises 12 residues. CDR3 sequence (DNA): TGTGCCAGCAGCTTGGCGGGGCAGCCCCAGCATTTT. This codes for CASSLAGQPQHF.

The chain couples TRBV2 to TRBJ1-5; D not resolved. Trimming took 7 bases from V and 6 from J, leaving 13 bases between them. There are 13 residues in the CDR3. CDR1 is SNHLY and CDR2 is FYNNEI in the germline V gene. In DNA form, the CDR3 reads TGTGCCAGCACCCAAATTTCAGGTCAGCCCCAGCATTTT. Its protein product is CASTQISGQPQHF. Variable domain in full (rest from reference TRBV2 and TRBJ1-5): EPEVTQTPSHQVTQMGQEVILRCVPISNHLYFYWYRQILGQKVEFLVSFYNNEISEKSEIFDDQFSVERPDGSNFTLKIRSTKLEDSAMYFCASTQISGQPQHFGDGTRLSIL.

This chain links TRBV7-8 with TRBJ2-2; perhaps TRBD2 as D (7 bases). The germline gives CDR1 SGHVS, CDR2 FQNEAQ. The length of the CDR3 is 16 residues. Trimming cost V 0 bases and J 2 bases, with 10 bases left between them. The CDR3 loop reads CASSLAPGGNTGELFF. The CDR3 DNA reads TGTGCCAGCAGCTTAGCGCCGGGGGGCAACACCGGGGAGCTGTTTTTT.

This clone was detected only a few times. The genes are TRBV5-5 and TRBJ1-4; 9 bases align to TRBD1. Germline trimming cut 3 bases from V and 3 bases from J; bases unmatched to any gene: 6. The CDR3 spans 16 residues. Germline V gives CDR1 SGHKS, CDR2 YYEKEE (reference sequence). Written as DNA, the CDR3 is TGTGCCAGCAGCTACGGACAGGGGTCCGCTAATGAAAAACTGTTTTTT. Translated: CASSYGQGSANEKLFF.

The chain carries TRBV10-1 and TRBJ2-1; TRBD2 aligns across 11 bases. Germline V CDR1 and CDR2: WNHNN, SYGVQD (reference sequence). J lost 7 bases, V lost 4 bases, and 6 bases had no gene match. CDR3 size: 15 residues. The CDR3 region has the DNA TGCGCCAGCAGTGTGGAGGCTAGCGGGGGGAATGAGCAGTTCTTC. As protein: CASSVEASGGNEQFF.

The chain has TRBV5-1 and TRBJ2-2, with D perhaps matching TRBD2 (5 bases). This CDR3 spans 15 amino acids. V dropped 2 bases and J dropped 6 bases, with 14 bases sitting between them. Germline lookup yields CDR1 SGHRS and CDR2 YFSETQ. CDR3 coding DNA: TGCGCCAGCAGCTTCGAAGCCCTCGGGGCCGGGGAGCTGTTTTTT. Translating it yields CASSFEALGAGELFF.

This clone was counted a single time. The V gene is TRBV14, the J gene TRBJ2-3; D may be TRBD1 (5 bases). Germline V CDR1 and CDR2: SGHDN, FVKESK. With 4 bases removed from V and 6 bases from J, the gap between germline ends came to 11 bases. The CDR3 loop spans 13 amino acids. This CDR3 reads CASSLQKGDTQYF. The CDR3 DNA follows: TGTGCCAGCAGCCTCCAAAAGGGGGATACGCAGTATTTT.

The V gene is TRBV18, the J gene TRBJ2-2; 8 nucleotides agree with TRBD1. The CDR3 is made up of 15 amino acids. Trimming at V came to 3 bases and at J to 4 bases, leaving 4 bases not matched to a gene. The germline V gene encodes CDR1 KGHSH and CDR2 LQKENI. The CDR3 DNA reads as TGTGCCAGCTCACCCGGACAGGGTCCCACCGGGGAGCTGTTTTTT. It codes for CASSPGQGPTGELFF.

This rearrangement joins TRBV19 to TRBJ1-6; 7 bases agree with TRBD1. The length of the CDR3 is 15 residues. Germline V lookup: CDR1 LNHDA, CDR2 SQIVND (reference sequence). V gave up 7 bases and J gave up 6 bases; unmatched junction bases: 9. DNA for the CDR3: TGTGCCAGTAACCTAGGGACAGCGATTAATTCACCCCTCCACTTT. Protein product: CASNLGTAINSPLHF. Together with reference TRBV19 and TRBJ1-6, the CDR3 gives the full variable domain: DGGITQSPKYLFRKEGQNVTLSCEQNLNHDAMYWYRQDPGQGLRLIYYSQIVNDFQKGDIAEGYSVSREKKESFPLTVTSAQKNPTAFYLCASNLGTAINSPLHFGNGTRLTVT.

This clone was counted a few times. The chain joins TRBV4-1 to TRBJ1-2; D is perhaps TRBD1 (5 bases). CDR1 is MGHRA and CDR2 is YSYEKL in the germline V gene. The CDR3 extends over 15 amino acids. V was clipped by 1 base and J by 8 bases, with 17 bases between them. The DNA for the CDR3 is TGCGCCAGCAGCCAAGTAGGGTTAGGGGTTGGCGGCTACACCTTC. Translating gives CASSQVGLGVGGYTF.

The chain employs TRBV5-4 and TRBJ2-7; D might be TRBD2 (6 bases). This CDR3 region has 14 residues. CDR1 and CDR2 from the germline V gene are SGHNT and YYREEE (reference sequence). Trimming left V 2 bases short and J 3 bases short, with 12 bases between. The DNA for the CDR3 is TGTGCCAGCAGCTTCGCGGGACGGAGCTACGAGCAGTACTTC. Residues: CASSFAGRSYEQYF.